This T cell receptor (beta chain) stems from a study of T-cell memory formation after mild COVID-19. This CDR3 has 17 residues. J was trimmed by 4 bases and V by 5 bases; bases with no gene match: 15. Each CDR3 protein is one row after TCRdb ran MiXCR on the 5' RACE reads. The sample lists 85,000 to 130,000 distinct CDR3 sequences, about a sixth occurring once. The sample comprised PBMCs or a T cell subset sorted from them (not recorded which). The V and J genes are TRBV12-3 or TRBV12-4 and TRBJ2-5, with 8 bases that match TRBD1. The origin of this receptor is an adult woman who had mild COVID-19 (a few samples of this study predate the infection). Cell type and time point are not known. The CDR3 DNA follows: TGTGCCAGCAGTCCCCCCCAGGACAGGGTGAATCGAGAGACCCAGTACTTC. Its translation: CASSPPQDRVNRETQYF.